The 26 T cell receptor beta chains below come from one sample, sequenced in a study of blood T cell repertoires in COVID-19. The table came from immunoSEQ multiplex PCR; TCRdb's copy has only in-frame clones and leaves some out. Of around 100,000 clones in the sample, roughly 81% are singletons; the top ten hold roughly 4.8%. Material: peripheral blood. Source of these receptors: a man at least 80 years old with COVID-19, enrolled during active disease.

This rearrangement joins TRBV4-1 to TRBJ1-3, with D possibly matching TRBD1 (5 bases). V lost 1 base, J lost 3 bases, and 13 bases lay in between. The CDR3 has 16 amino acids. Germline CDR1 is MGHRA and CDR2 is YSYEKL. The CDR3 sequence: CASSQVATELGNTIYF. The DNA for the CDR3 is TGCGCCAGCAGCCAAGTCGCGACAGAGCTTGGAAACACCATATATTTT.

The CDR3 is CASSVNGVAGPSYEQYF. The CDR3 region has the DNA TGCGCCAGCAGCGTAAACGGTGTAGCGGGACCCTCCTACGAGCAGTACTTC. The V call is TRBV5-1, the J call TRBJ2-7, with 8 bases that match TRBD2. The V gene's germline CDR1 is SGHRS and CDR2 YFSETQ. The CDR3 has 17 residues. The junction had 12 bases not matched to a gene; V was cut back by 4 bases and J by 0 bases.

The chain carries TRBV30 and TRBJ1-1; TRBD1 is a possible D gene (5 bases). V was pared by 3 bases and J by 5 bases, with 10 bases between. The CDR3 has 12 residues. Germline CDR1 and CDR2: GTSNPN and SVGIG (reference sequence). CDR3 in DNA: TGTGCCTGGAGATGGGGGGGAACTGAAGCTTTCTTT. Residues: CAWRWGGTEAFF.

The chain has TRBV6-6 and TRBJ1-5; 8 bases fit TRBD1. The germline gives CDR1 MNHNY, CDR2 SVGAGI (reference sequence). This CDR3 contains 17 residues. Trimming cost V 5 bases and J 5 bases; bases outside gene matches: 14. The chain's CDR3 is CASSPRSRGREHQPQHF. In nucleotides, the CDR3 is TGTGCCAGCAGTCCTCGGTCCAGGGGGCGTGAGCATCAGCCCCAGCATTTT.

CDR3 bases: TGTGCCATCAGTGAGTCTGTGGAGCTGGCTGGCTACACCTTC. This encodes CAISESVELAGYTF. The rearrangement joins TRBV10-3 to TRBJ1-2, with no clear D. The CDR3 totals 14 residues. V was pared by 0 bases and J by 7 bases, with 12 bases between. Germline-derived CDR1 and CDR2 are ENHRY and SYGVKD.

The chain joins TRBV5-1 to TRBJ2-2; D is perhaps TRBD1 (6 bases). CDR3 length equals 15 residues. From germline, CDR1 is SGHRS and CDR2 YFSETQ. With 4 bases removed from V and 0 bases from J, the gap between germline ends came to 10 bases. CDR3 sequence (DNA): TGCGCCAGCAGCCAAGGACAGACGAACACCGGGGAGCTGTTTTTT. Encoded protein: CASSQGQTNTGELFF.

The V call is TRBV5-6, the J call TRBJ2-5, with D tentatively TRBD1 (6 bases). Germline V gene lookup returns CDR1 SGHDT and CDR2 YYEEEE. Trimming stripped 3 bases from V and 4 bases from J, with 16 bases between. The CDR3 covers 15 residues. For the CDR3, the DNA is TGTGCCAGCAGCTCAATGGTTCAGGGGTCAGAGACCCAGTACTTC. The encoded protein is CASSSMVQGSETQYF.

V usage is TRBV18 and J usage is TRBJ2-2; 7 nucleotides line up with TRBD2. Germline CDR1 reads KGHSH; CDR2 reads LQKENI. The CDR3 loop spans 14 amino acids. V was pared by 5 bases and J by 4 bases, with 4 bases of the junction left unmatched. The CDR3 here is CASSGVAGTGELFF. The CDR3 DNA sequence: TGTGCCAGCTCAGGAGTAGCGGGCACCGGGGAGCTGTTTTTT.

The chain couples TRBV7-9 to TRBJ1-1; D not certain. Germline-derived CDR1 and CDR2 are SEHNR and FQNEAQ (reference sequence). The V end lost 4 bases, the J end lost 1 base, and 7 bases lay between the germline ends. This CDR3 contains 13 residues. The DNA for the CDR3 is TGTGCCAGCAGCTCAATCGGGAACACTGAAGCTTTCTTT. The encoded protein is CASSSIGNTEAFF.

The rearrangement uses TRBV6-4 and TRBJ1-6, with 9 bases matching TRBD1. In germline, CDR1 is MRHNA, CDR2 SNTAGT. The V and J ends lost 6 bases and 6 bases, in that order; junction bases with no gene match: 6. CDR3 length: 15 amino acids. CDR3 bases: TGTGCCAGCAGCCCCGCGGGACAGGGTAATTCACCCCTCCACTTT. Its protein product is CASSPAGQGNSPLHF.

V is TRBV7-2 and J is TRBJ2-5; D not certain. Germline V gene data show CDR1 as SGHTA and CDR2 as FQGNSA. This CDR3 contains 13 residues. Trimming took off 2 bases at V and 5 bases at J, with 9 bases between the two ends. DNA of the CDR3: TGTGCCAGCAGCTTACTGCCCGGTGAGACCCAGTACTTC. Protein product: CASSLLPGETQYF.

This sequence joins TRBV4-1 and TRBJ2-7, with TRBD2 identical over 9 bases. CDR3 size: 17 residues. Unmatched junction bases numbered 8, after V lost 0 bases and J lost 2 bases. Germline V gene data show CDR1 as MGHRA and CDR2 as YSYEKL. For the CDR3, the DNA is TGCGCCAGCAGCCAAGAGTTGGCGGGAGGGTTGACCTACGAGCAGTACTTC. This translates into CASSQELAGGLTYEQYF.

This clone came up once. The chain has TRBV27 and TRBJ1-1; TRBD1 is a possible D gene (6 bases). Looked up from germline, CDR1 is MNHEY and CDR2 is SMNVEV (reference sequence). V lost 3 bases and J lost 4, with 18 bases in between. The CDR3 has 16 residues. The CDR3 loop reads CASSLVRGIRATEAFF. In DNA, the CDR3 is TGTGCCAGCAGTTTGGTCAGGGGTATTAGGGCCACTGAAGCTTTCTTT.

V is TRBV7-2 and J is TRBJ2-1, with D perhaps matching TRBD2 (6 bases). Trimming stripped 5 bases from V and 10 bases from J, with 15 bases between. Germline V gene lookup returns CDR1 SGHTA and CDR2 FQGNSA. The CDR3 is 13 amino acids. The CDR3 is CASSPLLASEQFF. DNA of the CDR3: TGTGCCAGCAGCCCCCTACTAGCCTCCGAGCAGTTCTTC. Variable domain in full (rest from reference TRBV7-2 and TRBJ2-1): GAGVSQSPSNKVTEKGKDVELRCDPISGHTALYWYRQSLGQGLEFLIYFQGNSAPDKSGLPSDRFSAERTGGSVSTLTIQRTQQEDSAVYLCASSPLLASEQFFGPGTRLTVL.

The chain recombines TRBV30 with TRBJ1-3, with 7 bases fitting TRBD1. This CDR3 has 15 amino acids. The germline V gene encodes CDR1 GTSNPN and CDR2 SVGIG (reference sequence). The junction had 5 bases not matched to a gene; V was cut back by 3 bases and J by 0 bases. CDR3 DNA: TGTGCCTGGAGGTTACAGGGGCCCTCTGGAAACACCATATATTTT. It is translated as CAWRLQGPSGNTIYF. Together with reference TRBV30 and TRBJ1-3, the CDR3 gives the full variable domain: SQTIHQWPATLVQPVGSPLSLECTVEGTSNPNLYWYRQAAGRGLQLLFYSVGIGQISSEVPQNLSASRPQDRQFILSSKKLLLSDSGFYLCAWRLQGPSGNTIYFGEGSWLTVV.

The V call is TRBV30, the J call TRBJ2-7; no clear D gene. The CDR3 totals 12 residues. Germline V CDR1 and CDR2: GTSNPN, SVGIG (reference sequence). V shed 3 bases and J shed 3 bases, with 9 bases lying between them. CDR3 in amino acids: CAWRTYGYEQYF. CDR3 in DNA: TGTGCCTGGAGAACTTACGGCTACGAGCAGTACTTC.

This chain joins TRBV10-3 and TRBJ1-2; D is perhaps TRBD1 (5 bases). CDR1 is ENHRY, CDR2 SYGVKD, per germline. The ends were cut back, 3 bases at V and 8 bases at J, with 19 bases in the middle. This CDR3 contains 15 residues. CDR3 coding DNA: TGTGCCATCAGTGAAATTAAGAGGCAGGGTGTGGGCTACACCTTC. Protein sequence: CAISEIKRQGVGYTF.

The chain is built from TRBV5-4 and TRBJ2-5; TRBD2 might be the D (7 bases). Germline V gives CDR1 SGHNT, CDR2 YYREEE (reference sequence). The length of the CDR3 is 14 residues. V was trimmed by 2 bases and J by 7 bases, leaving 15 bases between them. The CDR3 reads CASSFDGGRGTQYF. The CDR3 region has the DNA TGTGCCAGCAGCTTTGACGGGGGGCGGGGGACCCAGTACTTC.

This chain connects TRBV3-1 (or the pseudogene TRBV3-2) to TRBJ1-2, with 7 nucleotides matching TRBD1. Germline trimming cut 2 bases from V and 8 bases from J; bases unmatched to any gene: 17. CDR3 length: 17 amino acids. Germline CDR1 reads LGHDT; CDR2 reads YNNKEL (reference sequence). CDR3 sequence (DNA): TGTGCCAGCAGCCAACAGACAGCAGACAGGGTTGGGAAAGGCTACACCTTC. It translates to CASSQQTADRVGKGYTF.

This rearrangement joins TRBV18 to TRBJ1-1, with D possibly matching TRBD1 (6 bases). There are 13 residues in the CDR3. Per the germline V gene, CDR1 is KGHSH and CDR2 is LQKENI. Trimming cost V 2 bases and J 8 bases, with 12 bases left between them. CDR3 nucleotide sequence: TGTGCCAGCTCACCAGGGGGACACTCCGAAGCTTTCTTT. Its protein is CASSPGGHSEAFF.

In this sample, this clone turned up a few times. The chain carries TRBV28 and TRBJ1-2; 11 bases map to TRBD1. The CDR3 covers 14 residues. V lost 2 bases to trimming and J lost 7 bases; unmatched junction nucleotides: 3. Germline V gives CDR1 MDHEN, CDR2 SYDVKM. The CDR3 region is CASSLGTGGFGYTF. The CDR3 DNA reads TGTGCCAGCAGTTTAGGGACAGGGGGTTTTGGCTACACCTTC.

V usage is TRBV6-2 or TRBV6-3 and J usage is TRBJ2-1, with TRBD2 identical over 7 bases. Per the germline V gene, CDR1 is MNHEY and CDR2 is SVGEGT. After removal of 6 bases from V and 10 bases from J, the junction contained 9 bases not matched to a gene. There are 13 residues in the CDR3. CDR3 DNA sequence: TGTGCCAGCAGCGCCTATCCAGCGGGGGAGCAGTTCTTC. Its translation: CASSAYPAGEQFF.

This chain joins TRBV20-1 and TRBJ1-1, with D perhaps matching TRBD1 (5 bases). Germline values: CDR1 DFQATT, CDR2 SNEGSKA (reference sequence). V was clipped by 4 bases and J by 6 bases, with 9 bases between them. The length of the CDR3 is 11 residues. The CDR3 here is CSATRAAEAFF. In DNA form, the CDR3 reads TGCAGTGCTACCAGGGCGGCTGAAGCTTTCTTT.

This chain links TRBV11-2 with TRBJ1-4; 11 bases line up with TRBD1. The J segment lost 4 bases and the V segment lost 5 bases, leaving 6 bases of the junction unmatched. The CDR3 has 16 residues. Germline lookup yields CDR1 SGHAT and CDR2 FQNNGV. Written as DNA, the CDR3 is TGTGCCAGCAGCCCCAGGGGGACAGGGGGTAATGAAAAACTGTTTTTT. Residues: CASSPRGTGGNEKLFF.

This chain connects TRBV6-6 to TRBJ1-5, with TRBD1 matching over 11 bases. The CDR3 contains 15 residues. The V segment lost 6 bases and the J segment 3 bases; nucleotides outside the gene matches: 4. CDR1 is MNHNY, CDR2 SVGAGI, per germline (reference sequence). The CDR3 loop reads CASRGQGGYNQPQHF. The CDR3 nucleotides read TGTGCCAGCAGGGGACAGGGGGGTTACAATCAGCCCCAGCATTTT.

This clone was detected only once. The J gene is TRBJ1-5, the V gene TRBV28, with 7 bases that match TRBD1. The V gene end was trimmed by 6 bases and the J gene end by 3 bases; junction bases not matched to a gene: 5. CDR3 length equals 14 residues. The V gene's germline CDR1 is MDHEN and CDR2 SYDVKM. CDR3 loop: CASRPGGNNQPQHF. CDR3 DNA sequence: TGTGCCAGCAGGCCAGGGGGGAACAATCAGCCCCAGCATTTT.